This TCR beta chain was captured by sequencing in a study of blood T cells in healthy people across ages. This clonotype appeared a few times. The antigen is unknown. Germline-derived CDR1 and CDR2 are MNHEY and SVGEGT. V lost 3 bases and J lost 4, with 9 bases in between. CDR3 length: 14 amino acids. In terms of origin and age, donors were healthy Caucasian individuals from Russia aged 6 to 90. A second PCR of about 7 to 12 cycles used a sample-barcoded 5' primer and a J-beta primer mix. MiXCR, run by TCRdb on the 5' RACE reads, gives a single entry per CDR3 protein. The sample lists about 1.4 million distinct CDR3 sequences; approximately 60% were seen once. Findings and caveats of the study: Whereas aged donors had fewer naive CD4+ cells, long-lived donors had more of them and higher diversity. Total diversity from one million sequenced T cells was likely underestimated.

The sequencing sample was made of blood. This receptor was taken from a man younger than 30 in good health. V usage is TRBV6-2 or TRBV6-3 and J usage is TRBJ2-2; D not resolved. CDR3 sequence (DNA): TGTGCCAGCAGTTATGGGGAAATCACCGGGGAGCTGTTTTTT. Its translation is CASSYGEITGELFF.